Reported below is one TCR beta chain. Its antigen is not yet known. Within one base of it there is no much larger clone, and no base qualities were kept. This sample stems from a study of OX40 agonist ivuxolimab in advanced cancers. Context from the whole study: Ivuxolimab was an agonistic, fully human IgG2 monoclonal antibody directed against OX40 (CD134), a costimulatory receptor. Intravenous ivuxolimab was administered to patients every 2 weeks at six dose levels: 0.01, 0.1, 0.3, 1.5, 3 and 10 mg/kg. Of the approximately 50 dose-escalation patients, hepatocellular carcinoma was present in 19, melanoma in approximately 15, renal cell carcinoma in 9 and head and neck cancer in 9. In the dose-escalation cohort, 82.7% of patients were male, and the mean age was around 60 years with a range of roughly 23 to 79. Prior anti-PD-1, anti-PD-L1 or anti-CTLA-4 therapy was permitted, and about 40% of dose-escalation patients had received checkpoint inhibitors. Partial responses occurred in three dose-escalation patients: two with cutaneous melanoma and one with hepatocellular carcinoma. The purpose of peripheral TCRbeta sequencing was to test whether ivuxolimab changed TCR sequence diversity and led to clonal T-cell expansion. The paper reports the monotherapy dose-escalation portion (N = 52 patients) of the phase I ivuxolimab trial. The paper's findings and limits, for the study overall: At doses from 0.1 to 3.0 mg/kg, clonal expansion was seen in both CD4+ and CD8+ blood T cells between baseline and week 6. In partial responders in the 0.1-3.0 mg/kg groups, normalized peripheral clonal expansion was found to be among the lowest, especially among CD8+ T cells. Low levels of normalized T-cell clonal expansion were also seen in some nonresponding patients. The antigen specificity of the peripheral T cells that underwent clonal expansion was not determined. After ivuxolimab, expanded clones were on average more numerous among CD8+ T cells than among CD4+ T cells.

The trial excluded patients who had a history of autoimmune disease or were on systemic immunosuppression. Peripheral blood for TCR sequencing was collected from all dose cohorts at baseline, on cycle 4 day 1, and on cycle 7 day 1. The samples were taken from a phase I, first-in-human, multicenter, open-label dose-escalation trial of ivuxolimab. Adults with locally advanced or metastatic melanoma, renal cell, hepatocellular, or head and neck squamous cell carcinoma were enrolled in the trial. Before TCR sequencing, CD4+ T cells and CD8+ T cells from peripheral blood were sorted into separate populations. For sequencing of the TCRbeta CDR3 region, genomic DNA was extracted from the sorted cells. The immunoSEQ Assay was used to sequence the TCRbeta CDR3 regions. TCRdb limited this immuneACCESS table to in-frame rearrangements with V and J called. A share of clones is missing; checked studies link under half to unresolved V genes, and the rest is unexplained. The sample data list tens of thousands of clones, and around 88% of these were observed just once. Over 0.55% of the sample comes from the top ten.

As encoded in the germline V gene, CDR1 is SGHDN while CDR2 is FVKESK. Cut back by 4 bases and 3 bases, the V and J ends lie 22 bases apart. From cysteine to phenylalanine, the CDR3 is 17 amino acids long. The CDR3 DNA has 51 bases and is translated from base 1. The receptor's source is an adult with an advanced solid tumor such as melanoma, head and neck, liver or kidney cancer. Sequencing used CD4+ or CD8+ T cells sorted from blood, obtained in a trial of the OX40 agonist ivuxolimab. The V and J genes are TRBV14 and TRBJ2-7; the D segment may tentatively be TRBD1 or TRBD2, each giving 5 matched bases. The bases read TGTGCCAGCAGCCTACGAAACGACCGGGACGACTACTACGAGCAGTACTTC. Its amino acids are CASSLRNDRDDYYEQYF.